Following are 21 T cell receptor beta chains from one sample sequenced in a study of molecular identifiers for immune sequencing clone quantification. MiXCR was run by TCRdb on the PCR reads, yielding one entry per CDR3 protein. The sample lists about half a million distinct CDR3 sequences, roughly 25% seen once, with under 0.8% in the top ten. The sequenced sample consisted of naive CD8+ T cells from blood, with Jurkat cell RNA spiked in. This sample's subset: FACS-sorted CD8+CD4-CCR7+CD45RA+ naive T cells. All receptors come from a human donor in good health. Some libraries in this study had Jurkat cell RNA spiked in.

This clonotype showed up just a few times. V and J are TRBV27 and TRBJ2-5; either TRBD1 or TRBD2 may supply D (5 bases each). V lost 3 bases, J lost 2 bases, and 19 bases lay in between. Germline V gene sequence: CDR1 MNHEY, CDR2 SMNVEV (reference sequence). This CDR3 spans 17 amino acids. The CDR3 here is CASSFLGESAAQETQYF. The CDR3 DNA is TGTGCCAGCAGTTTTTTAGGGGAGAGTGCGGCACAAGAGACCCAGTACTTC.

The table lists this clonotype with many counts. The chain is built from TRBV29-1 and TRBJ2-7; D assignment may be TRBD1 or TRBD2 (6 bases each). V was trimmed by 4 bases and J by 4 bases, leaving 14 bases between them. Per the germline V gene, CDR1 is SQVTM and CDR2 is ANQGSEA. The CDR3 is 13 residues long. For the CDR3, the DNA is TGCAGCGTTGGGGGGGACCAGGGGTACGAGCAGTACTTC. Protein: CSVGGDQGYEQYF.

In the case of this clonotype: This clone may be a read error of a much larger clone one base away. The CDR3 sequence is CASNWQFSLTHYF. The CDR3 nucleotides read TGTGCCAGCAATTGGCAGTTTTCTCTCACGCATTATTTT. The chain carries TRBV5-4 and TRBJ2-3; the D is unclear. Per the germline V gene, CDR1 is SGHNT and CDR2 is YYREEE (reference sequence). This CDR3 is built from 13 residues.

Remarks on this clonotype: A much larger clone differs from this one at a single base, so this may be a read error. The chain uses TRBV29-1 and TRBJ2-7, with TRBD2 matching over 10 bases. Trimming removed 4 bases from V and 1 base from J; junction bases left unmatched: 4. CDR3 length: 14 amino acids. In germline, CDR1 is SQVTM, CDR2 ANQGSEA. The CDR3 loop is CSVGLAGPSYEQYF. The CDR3 region has the DNA TGCAGCGTTGGACTAGCGGGTCCATCCTACGAGCAGTACTTC.

About this clonotype itself: A much larger clone differs from this one at a single base, so this may be a read error. This rearrangement joins TRBV6-5 to TRBJ1-5, with D hard to call. Germline V lookup: CDR1 MNHEY, CDR2 SVGAGI. The CDR3 is made up of 13 amino acids. Here the CDR3 DNA reads TGTGCCTGCAGCCCGCGTAGCAATCAGCCCCAGCATTTT. It is translated as CACSPRSNQPQHF.

The chain uses TRBV6-2 or TRBV6-3 and TRBJ2-5; TRBD2 matches at 10 bases. Germline CDR1 is MNHEY and CDR2 is SVGEGT. The CDR3 totals 19 residues. Losses at the gene ends were 6 bases for V and 2 bases for J; bases not matched to a gene: 18. CDR3 region: CASSLPTSGERVGQETQYF. CDR3 DNA sequence: TGTGCCAGCAGCCTCCCCACTAGCGGGGAGCGGGTTGGGCAAGAGACCCAGTACTTC.

Points on this clonotype: The junction departs from germline at one end; a sequencing error may be responsible. This sequence joins TRBV6-2 or TRBV6-3 and TRBJ2-3, with D tentatively TRBD2 (6 bases). Germline CDR1 and CDR2: MNHEY and SVGEGT. The length of the CDR3 is 15 residues. The CDR3 is CASSELRDDSDTQDF. CDR3 nucleotides: TGTGCCAGCAGTGAGCTGCGGGACGACTCGGATACGCAGGATTTT.

This clonotype was seen at least ten times. This sequence joins TRBV19 and TRBJ2-1; the D gene is possibly TRBD2 (6 bases). The CDR3 is 12 residues long. V was trimmed by 5 bases and J by 7 bases, leaving 9 bases between them. CDR1 LNHDA and CDR2 SQIVND come from the germline V gene (reference sequence). The CDR3 region has the DNA TGTGCCAGTAGTCCTAGCGCGAATGAGCAGTTCTTC. The encoded protein is CASSPSANEQFF.

In this sample, this clonotype turned up many times. V is TRBV12-3 or TRBV12-4 and J is TRBJ1-5; D unclear. The CDR3 has 13 residues. V lost 1 base and J 7 bases, leaving 8 bases between the germline ends. The CDR3 region has the DNA TGTGCCAGCAGTTTAGTCCCCGGGCAGCCCCAGCATTTT. Its translation is CASSLVPGQPQHF.

Only a few counts were recorded for this clonotype. This sequence joins TRBV12-3 or TRBV12-4 and TRBJ2-7; D is perhaps TRBD1 (6 bases). V dropped 5 bases and J dropped 6 bases, with 17 bases sitting between them. The CDR3 is made up of 14 amino acids. CDR3 residues: CASSPTGHSGEQYF. The DNA of the CDR3 is TGTGCCAGCAGTCCCACGGGACACTCGGGCGAGCAGTACTTC.

The chain recombines TRBV24-1 with TRBJ1-1; 7 bases are a match to TRBD1. V gave up 3 bases and J gave up 4 bases; unmatched junction bases: 4. The CDR3 is 14 amino acids. From germline, CDR1 is KGHDR and CDR2 SFDVKD. The CDR3 region has the DNA TGTGCCACCAGTGATCAGGGGGGGGGCACTGAAGCTTTCTTT. It encodes CATSDQGGGTEAFF.

This clonotype has only a few counts. This chain uses TRBV27 with TRBJ2-7; D might be TRBD1 or TRBD2, each matching 6 bases. This CDR3 is built from 14 residues. Trimming took 6 bases from V and 5 from J, leaving 17 bases between them. Germline CDR1 and CDR2: MNHEY and SMNVEV (reference sequence). The CDR3 sequence: CASSIPGAIHEQYF. In DNA, the CDR3 is TGTGCCAGCAGCATTCCGGGGGCGATTCACGAGCAGTACTTC.

V is TRBV11-2 and J is TRBJ2-5; 11 bases map to TRBD2. V shed 7 bases, J shed 6 bases, and the junction held 13 bases outside the gene matches. This CDR3 region has 16 residues. In germline, CDR1 is SGHAT, CDR2 FQNNGV. The CDR3 DNA reads TGTGCCAGCACCAGAGATAGCGGGGGGGGAAGGAAGACCCAGTACTTC. Its translation is CASTRDSGGGRKTQYF.

This clonotype was seen a handful of times. The junction differs from germline at one of its ends, possibly a read error. The chain's CDR3 is CARRLLAGEYEQYF. In DNA, the CDR3 is TGTGCCCGCAGACTACTAGCGGGAGAGTACGAGCAGTACTTC. This sequence joins TRBV4-2 and TRBJ2-7; 11 positions agree with TRBD2. The CDR3 is 14 residues long. The germline CDR1 and CDR2 sequences are LGHNA and YNFKEQ.

V gene TRBV20-1 combines with J gene TRBJ2-3, with 10 bases that match TRBD1. Germline CDR1 reads DFQATT; CDR2 reads SNEGSKA (reference sequence). The CDR3 covers 18 residues. With 4 bases clipped from V and 4 bases from J, the junction kept 17 bases outside the gene matches. As DNA, the CDR3 is TGCAGTGCTAACCGACAGGGGGCGTCGGGACGGTCAGCAGATACGCAGTATTTT. Its protein product is CSANRQGASGRSADTQYF.

As regards this clonotype: A single base separates this from a much larger clone, so it may be a read error. J is TRBJ1-1 and V is TRBV5-1, with 7 bases fitting TRBD1. The CDR3 is 17 residues long. V shed 4 bases and J 0 bases; nucleotides not matched to a gene: 12. The germline CDR1 and CDR2 sequences are SGHRS and YFSETQ. The CDR3 sequence is CASSRPPTGPMNTEAFF. In DNA, the CDR3 is TGCGCCAGCAGCAGACCCCCGACAGGGCCCATGAACACTGAAGCTTTCTTT.

V and J are TRBV4-3 and TRBJ2-7; a possible D gene is TRBD1 (6 bases). This CDR3 has 15 residues. V was cut by 4 bases and J by 2 bases, with 15 bases left in between. Per the germline V gene, CDR1 is LGHNA and CDR2 is YSLEER. The CDR3, as DNA: TGCGCCAGCAGCCTCAGGACAGAGTCCACCTACGAGCAGTACTTC. As protein: CASSLRTESTYEQYF.

This clonotype was counted ten times or more. The CDR3 here is CASSGTAGQATNEKLFF. The CDR3 DNA follows: TGTGCCAGCAGCGGCACTGCAGGACAGGCAACTAATGAAAAACTGTTTTTT. The chain couples TRBV7-9 to TRBJ1-4, with TRBD1 matching 7 bases. There are 17 residues in the CDR3. Trimming removed 5 bases from V and 0 bases from J; junction bases left unmatched: 9. The V gene's germline CDR1 is SEHNR and CDR2 FQNEAQ (reference sequence).

This clonotype came up many times. The chain uses TRBV9 and TRBJ1-5; D gene unclear. There are 14 residues in the CDR3. Trimming removed 6 bases from V and 2 bases from J, with 12 bases in between. Germline V lookup: CDR1 SGDLS, CDR2 YYNGEE. The CDR3 loop reads CASTPGEGNQPQHF. In nucleotides, the CDR3 is TGTGCCAGCACCCCCGGGGAAGGCAATCAGCCCCAGCATTTT. Combining the CDR3 with reference TRBV9 and TRBJ1-5 gives the whole variable domain DSGVTQTPKHLITATGQRVTLRCSPRSGDLSVYWYQQSLDQGLQFLIQYYNGEERAKGNILERFSAQQFPDLHSELNLSSLELGDSALYFCASTPGEGNQPQHFGDGTRLSIL.

V and J are TRBV4-1 and TRBJ2-7; D is uncertain. Trimming left V 0 bases short and J 2 bases short, with 14 bases between. Germline V CDR1 and CDR2: MGHRA, YSYEKL. The CDR3 covers 16 residues. DNA for the CDR3: TGCGCCAGCAGCCAAGATATCGGAAGGGCTACCTACGAGCAGTACTTC. This encodes CASSQDIGRATYEQYF.

The chain links TRBV20-1 to TRBJ2-5; D is perhaps TRBD2 (6 bases). The V and J ends lost 3 bases and 4 bases respectively, with 9 bases between them. This CDR3 comprises 12 residues. Germline values: CDR1 DFQATT, CDR2 SNEGSKA (reference sequence). The CDR3 region is CSASGGAETQYF. The CDR3 bases are TGCAGTGCTAGCGGGGGAGCAGAGACCCAGTACTTC.